This passage covers 26 T cell receptor beta chains from one sample sequenced in a study of cytomegalovirus exposure and HLA in healthy donors. The PCR was carried out with 60 Vbeta primers and 13 Jbeta primers. TCRdb's copy holds only in-frame clones and misses some; the assay was immunoSEQ multiplex PCR. The sample records about 160,000 clones, roughly 82% being singletons. Material for sequencing was PBMCs. These receptor sequences come from a man in his forties or fifties in good health and CMV-seropositive.

This clone was seen a few times. The chain carries TRBV29-1 and TRBJ2-1; TRBD2 agrees at 10 bases. There are 14 residues in the CDR3. The germline CDR1 and CDR2 sequences are SQVTM and ANQGSEA. V lost 4 bases and J lost 9; bases outside the gene matches: 9. CDR3 nucleotides: TGCAGCGTTGCGTCGTTAGCGGGAGGAGCTGAGCAGTTCTTC. Translated: CSVASLAGGAEQFF.

The CDR3 DNA reads TGTGCCTGGAGTGTGACTGGCCAATTTGTGCTTTTCTTT. It translates to CAWSVTGQFVLFF. This chain connects TRBV30 to TRBJ1-1; D is undetermined. V lost 0 bases to trimming and J lost 13 bases, with 18 bases between them. Germline values: CDR1 GTSNPN, CDR2 SVGIG (reference sequence). The CDR3 totals 13 residues.

This chain connects TRBV7-9 to TRBJ2-5, with D possibly being TRBD2 (5 bases). The ends were cut back, 5 bases at V and 5 bases at J, with 15 bases in the middle. CDR1 SEHNR and CDR2 FQNEAQ come from the germline V gene (reference sequence). This CDR3 contains 14 residues. DNA for the CDR3: TGTGCCAGCAGCCTGAACTCGGGAACGGAGACCCAGTACTTC. Translation gives CASSLNSGTETQYF.

The genes are TRBV11-3 and TRBJ2-3, with D uncertain. The germline V and J ends were trimmed by 3 bases and 0 bases, with 4 bases remaining between them. The CDR3 spans 13 residues. Germline V gene data show CDR1 as SGHNT and CDR2 as YENEEA. CDR3 residues: CASSFSSTDTQYF. CDR3 sequence (DNA): TGTGCCAGCAGCTTTTCTAGCACAGATACGCAGTATTTT.

This clone has a single count. The chain couples TRBV9 to TRBJ1-5; TRBD1 agrees at 9 bases. Germline CDR1 is SGDLS and CDR2 is YYNGEE. Trimming removed 4 bases from V and 1 base from J; junction bases left unmatched: 6. This CDR3 contains 16 residues. The CDR3: CASSSSGTGSNQPQHF. For the CDR3, the DNA is TGTGCCAGCAGCTCATCCGGGACAGGGAGCAATCAGCCCCAGCATTTT.

The chain uses TRBV10-3 and TRBJ2-7, with 8 bases that match TRBD2. Germline assignment: CDR1 ENHRY and CDR2 SYGVKD. The CDR3 extends over 15 amino acids. V shed 3 bases, J shed 0 bases, and the junction held 4 bases outside the gene matches. Written as DNA, the CDR3 is TGTGCCATCAGTGATACGGGGGGGAGCTCCTACGAGCAGTACTTC. The encoded protein is CAISDTGGSSYEQYF.

J is TRBJ2-3 and V is TRBV9; 8 bases match TRBD1. CDR3 length: 14 residues. J gave up 3 bases and V 0 bases, and 0 bases lay outside the gene matches. CDR1 is SGDLS and CDR2 is YYNGEE in the germline V gene. In DNA, the CDR3 is TGTGCCAGCAGCGTAGACAGGGGGACAGATACGCAGTATTTT. This codes for CASSVDRGTDTQYF.

The chain recombines TRBV29-1 with TRBJ2-1, with TRBD2 as a possible D gene (6 bases). The CDR3 is made up of 13 amino acids. The germline V and J ends were trimmed by 3 bases and 9 bases, with 15 bases remaining between them. Germline V gene lookup returns CDR1 SQVTM and CDR2 ANQGSEA. CDR3 in DNA: TGCAGCGTTGACGGACTACCTGCAACTGAGCAGTTCTTC. As protein: CSVDGLPATEQFF.

This clone was observed a handful of times. The chain carries TRBV30 and TRBJ1-2; 11 nucleotides agree with TRBD1. Germline CDR1 reads GTSNPN; CDR2 reads SVGIG (reference sequence). CDR3 length: 13 amino acids. The V and J ends lost 1 base and 7 bases, in that order; junction bases with no gene match: 2. In nucleotides, the CDR3 is TGTGCCTGGAGTGCCGGACAGGGGGCTGGCTACACCTTC. Translation gives CAWSAGQGAGYTF.

This clone appeared a single time. J is TRBJ2-7 and V is TRBV27; 7 nucleotides line up with TRBD1. This CDR3 is 17 amino acids long. With V trimmed by 4 bases and J by 6 bases, 18 bases remained unmatched. CDR1 is MNHEY, CDR2 SMNVEV, per germline (reference sequence). CDR3 in amino acids: CASSSIYRGTGAREQYF. CDR3 nucleotide sequence: TGTGCCAGCAGTTCTATATACCGCGGCACAGGGGCTCGCGAGCAGTACTTC.

J is TRBJ2-2 and V is TRBV27, with D perhaps matching TRBD2 (6 bases). Germline-derived CDR1 and CDR2 are MNHEY and SMNVEV (reference sequence). With 1 base removed from V and 7 bases from J, the gap between germline ends came to 10 bases. The CDR3 covers 14 residues. The CDR3 loop reads CASSLYGSGGELFF. The CDR3 DNA reads TGTGCCAGCAGTTTATACGGGAGTGGCGGGGAGCTGTTTTTT.

The chain employs TRBV7-2 and TRBJ2-1; TRBD2 agrees at 7 bases. CDR1 SGHTA and CDR2 FQGNSA come from the germline V gene. There are 14 residues in the CDR3. The V and J ends lost 0 bases and 4 bases, in that order; junction bases with no gene match: 0. The CDR3 sequence: CASSLAGGYNEQFF. The DNA for the CDR3 is TGTGCCAGCAGCTTAGCGGGGGGGTACAATGAGCAGTTCTTC.

This clone was seen at least ten times. The CDR3 is CASSQDSYGRSSYNEQFF. The DNA of the CDR3 is TGCGCCAGCAGCCAAGATAGTTACGGGAGGAGCTCCTACAATGAGCAGTTCTTC. The gene calls are TRBV4-3 and TRBJ2-1, with 7 bases fitting TRBD2. Germline V lookup: CDR1 LGHNA, CDR2 YSLEER. This CDR3 comprises 18 residues. V dropped 0 bases and J dropped 0; count of bases not matched to a gene: 8.

The chain recombines TRBV29-1 with TRBJ2-5; weak D call: TRBD2 (6 bases). Germline lookup yields CDR1 SQVTM and CDR2 ANQGSEA. The V end lost 3 bases, the J end lost 5 bases, and 10 bases lay between the germline ends. This CDR3 has 12 residues. This CDR3 is CSVETSRETQYF. Here the CDR3 DNA reads TGCAGCGTTGAGACTAGTCGGGAGACCCAGTACTTC.

J is TRBJ2-7 and V is TRBV11-1; 7 bases fit TRBD1. This CDR3 is 14 amino acids long. With 5 bases clipped from V and 3 bases from J, the junction kept 7 bases outside the gene matches. The germline V gene has CDR1 SGHAT and CDR2 FQDESV (reference sequence). The CDR3 nucleotides read TGTGCCAGCAGCCTCGGACAGGCGATCTACGAGCAGTACTTC. Protein product: CASSLGQAIYEQYF.

This clone was observed once. The chain recombines TRBV5-6 with TRBJ2-2; D uncertain. In germline, CDR1 is SGHDT, CDR2 YYEEEE. V lost 0 bases, J lost 6 bases, and 15 bases lay in between. The CDR3 loop spans 16 amino acids. The CDR3 region has the DNA TGTGCCAGCAGCTTGGCCGCGGCAGAAGAGTCCGGGGAGCTGTTTTTT. Its translation is CASSLAAAEESGELFF.

The V call is TRBV6-5, the J call TRBJ2-3, with 7 bases identical to TRBD2. Unmatched junction bases numbered 3, after V lost 2 bases and J lost 1 base. Per the germline V gene, CDR1 is MNHEY and CDR2 is SVGAGI. The CDR3 is 15 amino acids. This CDR3 is CASSYQGLRTDTQYF. DNA for the CDR3: TGTGCCAGCAGTTACCAGGGACTACGCACAGATACGCAGTATTTT.

CDR3 loop: CASSHGPGGDEKLFF. The CDR3 DNA reads TGTGCCAGCAGCCACGGGCCAGGGGGCGATGAAAAACTGTTTTTT. The chain carries TRBV28 and TRBJ1-4; 8 nucleotides match TRBD1. Germline V CDR1 and CDR2: MDHEN, SYDVKM. This CDR3 is built from 15 residues. Germline trimming cut 6 bases from V and 6 bases from J; bases unmatched to any gene: 9.

The V call is TRBV18, the J call TRBJ2-1; TRBD2 agrees at 11 bases. This CDR3 contains 16 residues. Per the germline V gene, CDR1 is KGHSH and CDR2 is LQKENI. The V segment lost 3 bases and the J segment 3 bases; nucleotides outside the gene matches: 4. DNA for the CDR3: TGTGCCAGCTCACCTAGCGGGAGGGCCGACTACAATGAGCAGTTCTTC. Translated: CASSPSGRADYNEQFF. The full variable domain, completed using reference TRBV18 and TRBJ2-1, is NAGVMQNPRHLVRRRGQEARLRCSPMKGHSHVYWYRQLPEEGLKFMVYLQKENIIDESGMPKERFSAEFPKEGPSILRIQQVVRGDSAAYFCASSPSGRADYNEQFFGPGTRLTVL.

The chain combines TRBV6-1 with TRBJ2-7; unclear D gene. The CDR3 consists of 14 residues. The V gene lost 3 bases and the J gene lost 1 base, with 10 bases spanning the gap. Germline CDR1 and CDR2: MNHNS and SASEGT. The CDR3 coding sequence is TGTGCCAGCAGTGACCGGTTCCTTTCCTACGAGCAGTACTTC. Amino acid sequence: CASSDRFLSYEQYF.

The chain joins TRBV5-1 to TRBJ2-7, with 9 positions matching TRBD2. The CDR3 totals 13 residues. With 4 bases clipped from V and 3 bases from J, the junction kept 2 bases outside the gene matches. CDR1 is SGHRS and CDR2 is YFSETQ in the germline V gene. The CDR3 loop reads CASSASGNYEQYF. In nucleotides, the CDR3 is TGCGCCAGCAGCGCTAGCGGGAACTACGAGCAGTACTTC.

The rearrangement links TRBV7-2 to TRBJ1-2, with 9 bases aligning to TRBD1. Looked up from germline, CDR1 is SGHTA and CDR2 is FQGNSA. The V and J ends lost 5 bases and 4 bases, in that order; junction bases with no gene match: 8. The CDR3 is 15 amino acids. In DNA, the CDR3 is TGTGCCAGCAGCCTACCCGGGACAGGGAGCTATGGCTACACCTTC. It translates to CASSLPGTGSYGYTF.

J is TRBJ2-3 and V is TRBV12-5, with 11 positions matching TRBD2. This CDR3 region has 17 residues. Germline V gene lookup returns CDR1 LGHNT and CDR2 FRNRAP. Losses at the gene ends were 5 bases for V and 0 bases for J; bases not matched to a gene: 7. The CDR3 loop is CASGPPGLAVSTDTQYF. The CDR3 coding sequence is TGTGCTAGTGGTCCACCGGGACTAGCGGTTAGCACAGATACGCAGTATTTT.

The genes are TRBV9 and TRBJ2-2; TRBD2 agrees at 10 bases. Germline values: CDR1 SGDLS, CDR2 YYNGEE. CDR3 size: 14 residues. V lost 2 bases to trimming and J lost 7 bases; unmatched junction nucleotides: 2. CDR3 loop: CASSVGLAHGELFF. CDR3 DNA: TGTGCCAGCAGCGTGGGACTAGCGCACGGGGAGCTGTTTTTT.

The rearrangement uses TRBV19 and TRBJ1-1; D not certain. The V gene's germline CDR1 is LNHDA and CDR2 SQIVND (reference sequence). V was shortened by 10 bases and J by 8 bases, with 14 bases between the two germline ends. This CDR3 spans 11 amino acids. As DNA, the CDR3 is TGTGCCACCTTACGAGGCTCAGAAGCTTTCTTT. It yields the protein CATLRGSEAFF.

The chain joins TRBV5-1 to TRBJ1-1; perhaps TRBD1 as D (6 bases). Per the germline V gene, CDR1 is SGHRS and CDR2 is YFSETQ. The V end lost 5 bases, the J end lost 7 bases, and 21 bases lay between the germline ends. CDR3 length equals 15 residues. In DNA form, the CDR3 reads TGCGCCAGCAGATCTTCCCCAAACAGGGATTTTGAAGCTTTCTTT. It codes for CASRSSPNRDFEAFF.